The rows below give T cell receptor beta chains drawn from one sample of a study of blood T cell repertoires in COVID-19. Here immunoSEQ multiplex PCR was the method, and the copy in TCRdb shows in-frame clones only, minus some. The sample lists around 160,000 clones, approximately 95% occurring once. The sample was peripheral blood. The receptors stem from a woman in her sixties with COVID-19, enrolled during active disease. The CDR3 runs from the conserved cysteine through the conserved F or W. A D gene is named only where the DNA matches it firmly. Some rows mark clone size as missing; the rest say once, few, many or name a class of expanded clone.

>-|TRBV5-6|-|TRBJ2-1
CASSLRGTYRNEKQFF
TGTGCCAGCAGCTTGCGCGGGACCTATCGCAATGAAAAGCAGTTCTTC
>-|TRBV19|-|TRBJ1-5
CASSPQESNQPQHF
TGTGCCAGTAGTCCACAGGAAAGCAATCAGCCCCAGCATTTT
>-|TRBV27|few|TRBJ1-1
CASSYLDRVAEAFF
TGTGCCAGCAGTTACTTAGACCGGGTCGCTGAAGCTTTCTTT
>-|TRBV5-1|-|TRBJ1-2
CASSLGGIYGYTF
TGCGCCAGCAGCTTGGGAGGAATCTATGGCTACACCTTC
>TRBD2|TRBV27|once|TRBJ2-1
CASSLMTSGDRFYNEQFF
TGTGCCAGCAGTTTGATGACTAGCGGGGACCGATTCTACAATGAGCAGTTCTTC
>-|TRBV11-2|-|TRBJ1-2
CASSFTDYTAANYGYTF
TGTGCCAGCAGCTTTACAGACTATACCGCCGCTAACTATGGCTACACCTTC
>TRBD2|TRBV2|-|TRBJ2-1
CASRPLAGGYNEQFF
TGTGCCAGCAGACCACTAGCGGGGGGGTACAATGAGCAGTTCTTC
>TRBD2|TRBV7-8|-|TRBJ2-3
CASSLVSGGPLITDTQYF
TGTGCCAGCAGCCTGGTCTCGGGGGGACCCTTAATCACAGATACGCAGTATTTT
>-|TRBV27|-|TRBJ1-2
CASSLVRGQGYGYTF
TGTGCCAGCAGTTTAGTAAGGGGCCAGGGCTATGGCTACACCTTC
>-|TRBV28|-|TRBJ2-7
CASSFWAGTYEQYF
TGTGCCAGCAGTTTTTGGGCAGGGACCTACGAGCAGTACTTC
>-|TRBV18|-|TRBJ1-3
CASSGGPQVTGNTIYF
TGTGCCAGCTCAGGTGGGCCACAGGTTACCGGAAACACCATATATTTT
>-|TRBV5-1|-|TRBJ1-1
CASSLDAGTEAFF
TGCGCCAGCAGCTTGGACGCGGGGACTGAAGCTTTCTTT
>-|TRBV7-2|-|TRBJ2-3
CASSLSTDTQYF
TGTGCCAGCAGCCTGAGCACAGATACGCAGTATTTT
>-|TRBV7-3|-|TRBJ2-2
CASSPSGSANTGELFF
TGTGCCAGCAGCCCCAGCGGGTCGGCGAACACCGGGGAGCTGTTTTTT
>-|TRBV7-8|-|TRBJ1-2
CASSLVAGPTNYGYTF
TGTGCCAGCAGCTTAGTTGCGGGACCCACTAACTATGGCTACACCTTC
>-|TRBV4-3|-|TRBJ1-3
CASSQDLSQVSGNTIYF
TGCGCCAGCAGCCAAGATCTGTCGCAGGTCTCTGGAAACACCATATATTTT
>-|TRBV6-5|-|TRBJ1-1
CASTLDGGTEAFF
TGTGCCAGCACTCTCGATGGGGGGACTGAAGCTTTCTTT
>TRBD1|TRBV5-4|-|TRBJ2-7
CASSAPGQGDEQYF
TGTGCCAGCAGCGCCCCTGGACAGGGGGACGAGCAGTACTTC
>TRBD1|TRBV4-1|-|TRBJ1-2
CASSLAGGASYGYTF
TGCGCCAGCAGCCTAGCAGGGGGCGCCTCCTATGGCTACACCTTC
>-|TRBV7-9|-|TRBJ1-1
CASSLGQDYTEAFF
TGTGCCAGCAGCTTAGGTCAGGATTACACTGAAGCTTTCTTT
>-|TRBV25-1|few|TRBJ2-6
CATTEAGANVLTF
TGTGCCACCACAGAAGCTGGGGCCAACGTCCTGACTTTC
>-|TRBV7-5|-|TRBJ1-4
CASRPWGGREKLFF
TGTGCCAGTCGACCTTGGGGGGGGAGGGAAAAACTGTTTTTT